The entry that follows covers one T cell receptor (beta chain) sequence. The data stem from a study of control samples from healthy donors and cancer patients. TCRdb's copy holds only in-frame clones and misses some; the assay was immunoSEQ multiplex PCR. The sample carries roughly 150,000 clones, approximately 86% recorded once. The clonotype comes from a man between 18 and 35 years old in good health. Material for sequencing was blood.

In DNA form, the CDR3 reads TGTGCTAGTGGTTTGGTACTCGGGTCCGGGTTCCACAATGAGCAGTTCTTC. This encodes CASGLVLGSGFHNEQFF. This rearrangement joins TRBV12-5 to TRBJ2-1, with D unresolved. Germline CDR1 reads LGHNT; CDR2 reads FRNRAP. CDR3 length: 17 amino acids. The germline V and J ends were trimmed by 0 bases and 5 bases, with 17 bases remaining between them.